This T cell receptor (beta chain) was sequenced for a study of blood T cell repertoires in COVID-19. Across the study: Donors in the United States, Italy and Spain gave samples during acute or convalescent COVID-19. Sources were T cells, B-cell-depleted T cells, or PBMCs; the material itself was cDNA or gDNA.

This CDR3 comprises 15 residues. V lost 4 bases to trimming and J lost 5 bases; unmatched junction nucleotides: 10. Germline V lookup: CDR1 SNHLY, CDR2 FYNNEI. In the original workflow: Quantification of nucleated cells was approximated via reference gene primer amplification. Sequencing was performed with immunoSEQ multiplex PCR; in TCRdb, only in-frame clones are kept and a portion is missing. The DNA was the basis for D and trimming; V, J and clone size are from that table. The table shows about 150,000 clones, with roughly 86% occurring only once. The source material was peripheral blood. V usage is TRBV2 and J usage is TRBJ1-2; the match to TRBD1 covers 7 bases. This receptor was obtained from a man aged 45-65 years with active or convalescent COVID-19. This CDR3 reads CASSGPGTVYYGYTF. CDR3 bases: TGTGCCAGCAGTGGACCCGGGACAGTTTATTATGGCTACACCTTC.